Shown below are 14 T cell receptor beta chains from a single sample sequenced in a study of OX40 agonist ivuxolimab in advanced cancers. Only in-frame clones appear in the TCRdb table, and some are missing; sequencing was by immunoSEQ multiplex PCR. This sample carries over 35,000 clones, around 84% of them seen once, and the ten largest clones take 21%. The sample here was CD4+ or CD8+ T cells sorted from blood, taken in a trial of the OX40 agonist ivuxolimab. The origin of the receptors is an adult with an advanced solid tumor such as melanoma, head and neck, liver or kidney cancer.

CDR3 amino acids: CASSLGLRSREQYF. Here the CDR3 DNA reads TGTGCCAGCAGCTTAGGCCTACGATCGAGGGAGCAGTACTTC. The chain joins TRBV13 to TRBJ2-7, with D unclear. Trimming took off 0 bases at V and 7 bases at J, with 13 bases between the two ends. The CDR3 extends over 14 amino acids. In germline, CDR1 is PRHDT, CDR2 FYEKMQ (reference sequence).

The CDR3 reads CASSFLGKQGETQYF. In DNA form, the CDR3 reads TGTGCCAGCAGCTTCCTTGGCAAACAGGGAGAGACCCAGTACTTC. V usage is TRBV13 and J usage is TRBJ2-5, with D tentatively TRBD1 (6 bases). CDR1 is PRHDT and CDR2 is FYEKMQ in the germline V gene (reference sequence). The ends were cut back, 3 bases at V and 4 bases at J, with 15 bases in the middle. The CDR3 consists of 15 residues.

The chain couples TRBV29-1 to TRBJ2-4, with 8 bases fitting TRBD1. V shed 7 bases and J 7 bases; nucleotides not matched to a gene: 12. Per the germline V gene, CDR1 is SQVTM and CDR2 is ANQGSEA. CDR3 size: 14 residues. The CDR3 loop reads CSAQKGDRLNIQYF. The CDR3 coding sequence is TGCAGCGCCCAGAAGGGGGACAGGTTGAACATTCAGTACTTC.

V and J are TRBV5-8 and TRBJ2-7, with no clear D. CDR1 is SGHTS, CDR2 YDEGEE, per germline. CDR3 size: 14 residues. Trimming cost V 0 bases and J 4 bases, with 11 bases left between them. CDR3 amino acids: CASSLGGIFYEQYF. The CDR3, as DNA: TGTGCCAGCAGCTTGGGAGGAATTTTTTACGAGCAGTACTTC.

This clone appeared once. The rearrangement links TRBV18 to TRBJ1-3; 8 bases align to TRBD1. The CDR3 runs to 15 residues. The J segment lost 0 bases and the V segment lost 4 bases, leaving 2 bases of the junction unmatched. Germline V CDR1 and CDR2: KGHSH, LQKENI. DNA for the CDR3: TGTGCCAGCTCACACGGACAGGGCTCTGGAAACACCATATATTTT. This translates into CASSHGQGSGNTIYF.

J is TRBJ2-7 and V is TRBV11-2, with a possible D match to TRBD1 (5 bases). The CDR3 has 14 amino acids. Germline V gene sequence: CDR1 SGHAT, CDR2 FQNNGV. V was pared by 1 base and J by 4 bases, with 11 bases between. In DNA, the CDR3 is TGTGCCAGCAGCTTAGTAGGGGATGGATACGAGCAGTACGTC. Its protein product is CASSLVGDGYEQYV.

The chain is built from TRBV7-8 and TRBJ1-2; 7 bases match TRBD1. The germline gives CDR1 SGHVS, CDR2 FQNEAQ. The CDR3 runs 15 residues. V lost 2 bases to trimming and J lost 4 bases; unmatched junction nucleotides: 7. In DNA, the CDR3 is TGTGCCAGCAGCTTAAGCACAGGGGTCGCCTATGGCTACACCTTC. Translation gives CASSLSTGVAYGYTF.

The chain couples TRBV10-1 to TRBJ2-3; TRBD1 matches at 10 bases. The CDR3 runs to 16 residues. The germline V gene encodes CDR1 WNHNN and CDR2 SYGVQD (reference sequence). After removal of 3 bases from V and 1 base from J, the junction contained 4 bases not matched to a gene. The CDR3 nucleotides are TGCGCCAGCAGTGACCGCGGGACAGGGGGCACAGATACGCAGTATTTT. Translation: CASSDRGTGGTDTQYF.

This clone showed up just a few times. This chain joins TRBV7-3 and TRBJ2-3, with D perhaps TRBD1 (6 bases). Germline V gives CDR1 SGHTA, CDR2 FQGTGA. Between the trimmed V and J ends, which lost 3 bases and 2 bases, there was a span of 9 bases. The CDR3 is 14 amino acids. In DNA form, the CDR3 reads TGTGCCAGCAGCTTGGGGGACACCACAGATACGCAGTATTTT. Translated, it gives CASSLGDTTDTQYF.

This clone is a singleton in its sample. The gene calls are TRBV5-8 and TRBJ1-2; no clear D gene. Germline lookup yields CDR1 SGHTS and CDR2 YDEGEE. The V end was cut by 4 bases, the J end by 5 bases, with 6 bases between. The CDR3 is 11 residues long. This CDR3 reads CASSASYGYTF. As DNA, the CDR3 is TGTGCCAGCAGCGCAAGTTATGGCTACACCTTC. Combining the CDR3 with reference TRBV5-8 and TRBJ1-2 gives the whole variable domain EAGVTQSPTHLIKTRGQQATLRCSPISGHTSVYWYQQALGLGLQFLLWYDEGEERNRGNFPPRFSGRQFPNYSSELNVNALELEDSALYLCASSASYGYTFGSGTRLTVV.

As for this clone: Other DNA sequences of this sample code for an identical CDR3. V and J are TRBV4-1 and TRBJ2-1; D gene uncertain. Germline assignment: CDR1 MGHRA and CDR2 YSYEKL. The CDR3 has 13 residues. Trimming shortened V by 3 bases and J by 0 bases, and 3 bases separated the two germline ends. CDR3: CASSQSSYNEQFF. The CDR3 DNA reads TGCGCCAGCAGCCAGAGCTCCTACAATGAGCAGTTCTTC.

This chain links TRBV10-2 with TRBJ2-5; D gene unclear. The ends were cut back, 2 bases at V and 7 bases at J, with 11 bases in the middle. This CDR3 region has 13 residues. Germline V gene sequence: CDR1 WSHSY, CDR2 SAAADI. In DNA, the CDR3 is TGCGCCAGCAGTGAGACGACAATCCGGACCCAGTACTTC. Translation gives CASSETTIRTQYF.

The rearrangement uses TRBV19 and TRBJ2-1; 9 bases map to TRBD2. This CDR3 has 18 amino acids. The trim removed 1 base at V and 3 bases at J, leaving 10 bases unmatched. Germline assignment: CDR1 LNHDA and CDR2 SQIVND (reference sequence). CDR3 bases: TGTGCCAGTAGTATAGTCTCGGGCGGGGGGGAAGACTACAATGAGCAGTTCTTC. Amino acids: CASSIVSGGGEDYNEQFF.

The table lists this clone with many counts. The chain has TRBV6-5 and TRBJ1-2; 8 nucleotides align to TRBD1. The CDR3 runs to 13 residues. J lost 7 bases, V lost 1 base, and 2 bases had no gene match. Germline V gene lookup returns CDR1 MNHEY and CDR2 SVGAGI. The CDR3: CASSYWTGFGYTF. CDR3 DNA: TGTGCCAGCAGTTACTGGACAGGGTTTGGCTACACCTTC.